The source of this T cell receptor beta chain is a study of tumor and adjacent non-tumor tissue in lung cancer. Looking at the study overall: The cohort had around eleven adenocarcinoma, a couple of squamous cell and 1 small cell patients. Notes on the study in general: Normal lung showed higher cumulative top 100 clone frequency than tumor.

Germline loops: CDR1 SGHAT, CDR2 FQNNGV. V shed 5 bases and J shed 1 base, with 14 bases lying between them. The CDR3 totals 15 residues. TCRbeta libraries were built with three rounds of nested PCR, modified from ARM-PCR. One entry per CDR3 protein results from TCRdb running MiXCR on the multiplex PCR reads. The sample holds some 84,000 distinct CDR3 sequences, 61% seen once. As regards this clonotype: What it recognizes is unknown.

The template was RNA from unsorted bulk tissue. The TCR comes from a man aged 70-80 years with non-small cell lung cancer. Sequenced input: lung tumor tissue. The chain couples TRBV11-2 to TRBJ2-5; TRBD1 might be the D (5 bases). The CDR3 spells CASSRSRAGQETQYF. CDR3 nucleotides: TGTGCCAGCAGCCGGAGCAGGGCAGGCCAAGAGACCCAGTACTTC.